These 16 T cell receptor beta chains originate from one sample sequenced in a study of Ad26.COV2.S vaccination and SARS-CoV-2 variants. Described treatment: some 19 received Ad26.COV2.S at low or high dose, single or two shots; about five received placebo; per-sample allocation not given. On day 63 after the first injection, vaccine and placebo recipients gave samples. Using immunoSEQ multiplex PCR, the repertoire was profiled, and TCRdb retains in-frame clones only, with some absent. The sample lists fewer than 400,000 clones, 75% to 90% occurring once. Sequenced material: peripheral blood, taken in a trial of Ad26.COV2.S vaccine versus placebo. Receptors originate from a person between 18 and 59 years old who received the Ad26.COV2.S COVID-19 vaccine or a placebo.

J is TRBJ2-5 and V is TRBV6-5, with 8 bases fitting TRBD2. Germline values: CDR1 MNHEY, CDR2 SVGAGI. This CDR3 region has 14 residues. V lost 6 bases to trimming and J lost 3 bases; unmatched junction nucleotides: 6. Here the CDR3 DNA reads TGTGCCAGCAGACCCATCGGGGGGGAAGAGACCCAGTACTTC. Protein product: CASRPIGGEETQYF.

In DNA form, the CDR3 reads TGTGCCAGCAGTTCAGGGTGGGTCTACGAGCAGTACTTC. As protein: CASSSGWVYEQYF. This chain links TRBV13 with TRBJ2-7, with D possibly matching TRBD1 (5 bases). The CDR3 runs to 13 residues. Germline V gene lookup returns CDR1 PRHDT and CDR2 FYEKMQ (reference sequence). Trimming took off 6 bases at V and 3 bases at J, with 12 bases between the two ends.

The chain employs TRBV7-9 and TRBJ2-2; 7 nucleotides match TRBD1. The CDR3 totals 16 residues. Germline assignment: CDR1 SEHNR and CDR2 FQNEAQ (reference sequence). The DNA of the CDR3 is TGTGCTGCGACAGGGTACCCTAACGCGAACACCGGGGAGCTGTTTTTT. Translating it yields CAATGYPNANTGELFF.

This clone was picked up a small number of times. The CDR3 nucleotides read TGCGCCAGCAGCCAAGGACAGGGGAATGAAAAACTGTTTTTT. This sequence encodes CASSQGQGNEKLFF. The chain links TRBV4-3 to TRBJ1-4; 8 nucleotides agree with TRBD1. CDR1 is LGHNA and CDR2 is YSLEER in the germline V gene. The J segment lost 5 bases and the V segment lost 1 base, leaving 0 bases of the junction unmatched. The CDR3 runs to 14 residues.

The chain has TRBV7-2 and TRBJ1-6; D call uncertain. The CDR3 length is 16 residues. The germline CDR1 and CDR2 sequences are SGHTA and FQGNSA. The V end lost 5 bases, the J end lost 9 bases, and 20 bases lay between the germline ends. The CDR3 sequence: CASSETRPSDSSPLHF. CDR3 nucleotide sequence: TGTGCCAGCAGCGAAACCAGACCCAGTGATAGTTCACCCCTCCACTTT.

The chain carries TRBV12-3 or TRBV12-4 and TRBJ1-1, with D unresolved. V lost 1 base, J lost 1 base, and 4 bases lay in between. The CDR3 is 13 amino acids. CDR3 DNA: TGTGCCAGCAGTTTAGGTTGGAACACTGAAGCTTTCTTT. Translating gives CASSLGWNTEAFF.

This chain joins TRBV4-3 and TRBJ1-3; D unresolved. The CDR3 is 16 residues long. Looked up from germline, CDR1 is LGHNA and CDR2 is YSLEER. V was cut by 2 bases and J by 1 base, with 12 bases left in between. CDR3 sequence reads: CASSQSISYSGNTIYF. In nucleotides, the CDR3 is TGCGCCAGCAGCCAATCCATTTCCTATTCTGGAAACACCATATATTTT.

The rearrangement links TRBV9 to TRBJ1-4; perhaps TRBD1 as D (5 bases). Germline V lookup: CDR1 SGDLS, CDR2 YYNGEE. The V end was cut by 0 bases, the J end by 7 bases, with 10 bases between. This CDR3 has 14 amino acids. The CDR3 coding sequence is TGTGCCAGCAGCGTAGGGCCCGGGGGTGAAAAACTGTTTTTT. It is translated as CASSVGPGGEKLFF.

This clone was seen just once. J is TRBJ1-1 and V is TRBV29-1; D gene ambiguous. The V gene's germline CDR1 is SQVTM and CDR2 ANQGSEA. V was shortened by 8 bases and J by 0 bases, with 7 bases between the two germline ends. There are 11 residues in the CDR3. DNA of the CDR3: TGCAGCACCGGGTTGAACACTGAAGCTTTCTTT. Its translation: CSTGLNTEAFF.

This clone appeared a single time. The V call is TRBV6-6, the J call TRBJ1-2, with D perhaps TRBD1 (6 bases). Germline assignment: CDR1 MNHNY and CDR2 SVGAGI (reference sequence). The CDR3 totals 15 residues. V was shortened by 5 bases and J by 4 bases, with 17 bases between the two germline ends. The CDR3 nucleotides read TGTGCCAGCAGTGGGAGGGACACCTTTGGCTATGGCTACACCTTC. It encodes CASSGRDTFGYGYTF.

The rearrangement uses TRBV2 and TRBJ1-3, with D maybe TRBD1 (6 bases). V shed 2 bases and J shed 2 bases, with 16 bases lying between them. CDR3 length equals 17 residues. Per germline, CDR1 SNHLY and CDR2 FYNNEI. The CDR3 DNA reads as TGTGCCAGCAGTGAAAATCGGCAGGGGAAAGCTGGAAACACCATATATTTT. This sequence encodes CASSENRQGKAGNTIYF.

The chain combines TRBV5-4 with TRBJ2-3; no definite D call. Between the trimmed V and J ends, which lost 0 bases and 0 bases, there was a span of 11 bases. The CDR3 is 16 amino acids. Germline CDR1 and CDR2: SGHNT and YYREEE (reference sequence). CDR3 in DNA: TGTGCCAGCAGCTTGGCCGAGATCTCTAGCACAGATACGCAGTATTTT. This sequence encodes CASSLAEISSTDTQYF.

The DNA of the CDR3 is TGTGCCAGCAGCTTAGCGCAGGGGGCGAGGAATGAGCAGTTCTTC. Protein: CASSLAQGARNEQFF. J is TRBJ2-1 and V is TRBV7-9; 8 bases are a match to TRBD1. The CDR3 sequence is 15 residues long. After removal of 0 bases from V and 7 bases from J, the junction contained 5 bases not matched to a gene. From germline, CDR1 is SEHNR and CDR2 FQNEAQ (reference sequence). The variable domain in full, with the rest retrieved from reference TRBV7-9 and TRBJ2-1, is DTGVSQNPRHKITKRGQNVTFRCDPISEHNRLYWYRQTLGQGPEFLTYFQNEAQLEKSRLLSDRFSAERPKGSFSTLEIQRTEQGDSAMYLCASSLAQGARNEQFFGPGTRLTVL.

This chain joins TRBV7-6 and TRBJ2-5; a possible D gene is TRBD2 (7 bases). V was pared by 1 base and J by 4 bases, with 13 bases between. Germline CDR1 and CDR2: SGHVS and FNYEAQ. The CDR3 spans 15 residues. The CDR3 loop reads CASSLEWGGLETQYF. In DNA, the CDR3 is TGTGCCAGCAGCTTAGAGTGGGGGGGCCTAGAGACCCAGTACTTC.

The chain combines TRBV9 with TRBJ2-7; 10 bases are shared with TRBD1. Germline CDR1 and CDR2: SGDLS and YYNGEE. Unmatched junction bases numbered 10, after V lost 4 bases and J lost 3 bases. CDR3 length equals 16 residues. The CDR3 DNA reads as TGTGCCAGCAGCTTAGCCGGGACAGGGGCAAGCTACGAGCAGTACTTC. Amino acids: CASSLAGTGASYEQYF.

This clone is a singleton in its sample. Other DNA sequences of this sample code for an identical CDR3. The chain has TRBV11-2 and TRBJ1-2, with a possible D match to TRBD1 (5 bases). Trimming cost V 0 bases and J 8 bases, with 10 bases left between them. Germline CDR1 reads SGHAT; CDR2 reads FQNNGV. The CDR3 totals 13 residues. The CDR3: CASSLDRARGYTF. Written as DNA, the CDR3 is TGTGCCAGCAGCTTAGACAGGGCTCGCGGCTACACCTTC.